This is a list of T cell receptor beta chains from one sample in a study of T-cell reconstitution after alpha-beta-depleted transplantation in children. TCRdb re-analysed the PCR reads in MiXCR, keeping a single row per CDR3 protein. The sample has about 200,000 distinct CDR3 sequences; 6.6% are singletons. Sequences were derived from PBMCs, sampled before TCRalphabeta/CD19-depleted stem cell transplant. The receptors derive from a boy younger than 10 with acute lymphoblastic leukemia, due to receive a stem cell transplant. Both conserved end residues are part of each CDR3.

J: TRBJ2-5
V: TRBV20-1
CDR3: CSASGLAGALQETQYF

J: TRBJ1-6
V: TRBV12-3/TRBV12-4
CDR3: CASSFHGTSPLHF

J: TRBJ1-1
V: TRBV29-1
CDR3: CSVEPGGNTEAFF

J: TRBJ1-4
V: TRBV5-1
CDR3: CASRPGTDDEKLFF

J: TRBJ2-1
V: TRBV24-1
CDR3: CATSRGAGGGNEQFF

J: TRBJ2-1
V: TRBV29-1
CDR3: CSVDPGLAVYNEQFF

J: TRBJ1-3
V: TRBV7-2
CDR3: CASSPLGSSGNTIYF

J: TRBJ2-5
V: TRBV5-1
CDR3: CASSSSGGAVKETQYF

J: TRBJ1-3
V: TRBV28
CDR3: CASSRRQGLAGNTIYF

J: TRBJ2-3
V: TRBV12-3/TRBV12-4
CDR3: CASSWGGFGTDTQYF

J: TRBJ1-1
V: TRBV5-5
CDR3: CASSLGSLPPLMNTEAFF

J: TRBJ1-1
V: TRBV5-1
CDR3: CASSSGTGGQRVTEAFF

J: TRBJ1-4
V: TRBV6-2/TRBV6-3
CDR3: CASRPYRSEKLFF

J: TRBJ2-2
V: TRBV20-1
CDR3: CSADSGGYTGELFF

J: TRBJ2-6
V: TRBV18
CDR3: CASSQGQGDSGANVLTF

J: TRBJ2-1
V: TRBV6-2/TRBV6-3
CDR3: CASRWDSYNEQFF

J: TRBJ1-3
V: TRBV18
CDR3: CASSRSESGNTIYF

J: TRBJ2-1
V: TRBV28
CDR3: CASTPIWTGEPNEQFF

J: TRBJ2-5
V: TRBV28
CDR3: CASSLGLAGTETQYF

J: TRBJ2-5
V: TRBV29-1
CDR3: CSVEGVGRETQYF

J: TRBJ1-1
V: TRBV29-1
CDR3: CSVEDRGQDMNTEAFF

J: TRBJ2-7
V: TRBV20-1
CDR3: CSASGETYEQYF

J: TRBJ1-1
V: TRBV7-2
CDR3: CASSLGVVGTEAFF

J: TRBJ2-7
V: TRBV7-9
CDR3: CASSPGGFYEQYF

J: TRBJ2-5
V: TRBV27
CDR3: CASSPLGWQETQYF

J: TRBJ2-1
V: TRBV7-2
CDR3: CASSLARQRATRIGADEQFF

J: TRBJ2-5
V: TRBV7-9
CDR3: CASSPQGGLETQYF

J: TRBJ1-5
V: TRBV5-1
CDR3: CASSLGVGDQPQHF

J: TRBJ1-2
V: TRBV10-3
CDR3: CAIMMKRGDSYGYTF

J: TRBJ2-3
V: TRBV20-1
CDR3: CSASRDRGQADTQYF

J: TRBJ2-7
V: TRBV4-3
CDR3: CASSQGWLGYEQYF

J: TRBJ1-1
V: TRBV28
CDR3: CASSLWGTLKMNTEAFF

J: TRBJ2-7
V: TRBV10-3
CDR3: CAISTGTGLYEQYF

J: TRBJ1-2
V: TRBV20-1
CDR3: CSAQGDYGYTF

J: TRBJ1-1
V: TRBV29-1
CDR3: CSVLGYRGTEAFF

J: TRBJ1-4
V: TRBV3-1
CDR3: CASSQLFDRGRLFF

J: TRBJ2-1
V: TRBV5-4
CDR3: CASSLGSNEQFF

J: TRBJ2-5
V: TRBV5-5
CDR3: CASSFGTDQETQYF

J: TRBJ2-1
V: TRBV20-1
CDR3: CSASTWFPSYNEQFF

J: TRBJ1-4
V: TRBV20-1
CDR3: CSAHQGANEKLFF

J: TRBJ2-7
V: TRBV7-9
CDR3: CASSPDGGPVYYEQYF

J: TRBJ2-1
V: TRBV27
CDR3: CASSLSRGYNEQFF

J: TRBJ2-5
V: TRBV15
CDR3: CATSRDQETQYF

J: TRBJ2-1
V: TRBV10-3
CDR3: CAISEFGTASSYNEQFF

J: TRBJ2-2
V: TRBV12-3/TRBV12-4
CDR3: CASSPRKRDTGELFF

J: TRBJ2-3
V: TRBV20-1
CDR3: CSARREASTRTQYF

J: TRBJ1-5
V: TRBV14
CDR3: CASGGKGGNQPQHF

J: TRBJ2-1
V: TRBV10-2
CDR3: CASRLADNEQFF

J: TRBJ2-4
V: TRBV5-5
CDR3: CASSLIRENLNIQYF

J: TRBJ2-7
V: TRBV5-1
CDR3: CASSLDPSGGAYEQYF

J: TRBJ1-1
V: TRBV9
CDR3: CASSVDPSSGTEAFF

J: TRBJ2-7
V: TRBV4-2
CDR3: CASSQTGLAVYEQYF

J: TRBJ2-7
V: TRBV6-2/TRBV6-3
CDR3: CASNPGGANEQYF

J: TRBJ1-4
V: TRBV6-1
CDR3: CASRNQGARNEKLFF

J: TRBJ1-2
V: TRBV28
CDR3: CASSFEGSGYGYTF